A single sample is the source of the 2 T cell receptor beta chains below, sequenced in a study of graft-versus-host responses after intestinal transplantation. The authors seeded some 200,000 CFSE-labeled responder cells together with some 200,000 irradiated stimulator cells tagged with violet dye. Clones were sequenced by immunoSEQ multiplex PCR, and TCRdb holds only the in-frame ones, with some missing. The sample includes 15,000 to 20,000 clones, approximately 38% of them seen just once. The input for sequencing was alloreactive CD8+ T cells from a mixed lymphocyte reaction culture, taken before intestinal transplant. Subset meaning: CFSE-low proliferating T cells sorted from roughly 6-day pre-transplant mixed lymphocyte reaction (GvH or HvG direction). Source of these receptors: a human patient who received an intestinal transplant.

This sequence joins TRBV9 and TRBJ2-5, with unresolved D. The CDR3 has 14 amino acids. Trimming removed 0 bases at V and 4 bases at J, with 10 bases between. CDR1 is SGDLS, CDR2 YYNGEE, per germline. CDR3 DNA sequence: TGTGCCAGCAGCGTAGGATCGGGTTTAGAGACCCAGTACTTC. Translated, it gives CASSVGSGLETQYF.

The V call is TRBV27, the J call TRBJ2-2, with D hard to call. Germline V gene data show CDR1 as MNHEY and CDR2 as SMNVEV (reference sequence). Trimming took off 8 bases at V and 0 bases at J, with 7 bases between the two ends. The CDR3 is made up of 13 amino acids. The DNA for the CDR3 is TGTGCCAGCCTTCTCCCGAACACCGGGGAGCTGTTTTTT. Translated, it gives CASLLPNTGELFF.